This T cell receptor beta chain stems from a study of blood T cells in healthy people across ages. Investigators took roughly 10 milliliters of peripheral blood from every donor. Each sample yielded at least 6.5 million isolated PBMCs. Worth noting for this clonotype: Its antigen is undetermined.

Study outcomes and limitations: Naive and antigen-experienced cells were not separated, limiting conclusive comparison. Naive T cell percentage strongly correlated with TCR beta diversity.

For the second PCR, which ran for roughly 6 to 12 cycles, a sample-barcoded 5' primer and a J-beta primer mix were used. TCRdb analysed the 5' RACE reads with MiXCR anew, one entry per CDR3 protein. The data show about 500,000 distinct CDR3 sequences, approximately 25% seen once. These data are also associated with another study on T cells of mothers and their children.

The TCR sequence derives from a boy aged 5-17 years in good health. The sequenced sample was blood.

CDR3 nucleotide sequence: TGTGCCAGCAGTTTAATCATAGGATCAGATACGCAGTATTTT. Protein sequence: CASSLIIGSDTQYF. The chain uses TRBV28 and TRBJ2-3; D is unclear. V lost 2 bases and J lost 4, with 10 bases in between. The CDR3 sequence is 14 residues long. Per the germline V gene, CDR1 is MDHEN and CDR2 is SYDVKM.